This TCR beta chain was identified during a study of cytomegalovirus exposure and HLA in healthy donors. Healthy bone marrow donors made up the cohort. Unmatched junction bases numbered 11, after V lost 6 bases and J lost 4 bases. Germline-derived CDR1 and CDR2 are MDHEN and SYDVKM. The CDR3 runs 17 residues. Study-wide points: In a later analysis, the majority of CMV-associated beta chains seemingly showed HLA restriction. Common viral pathogens (according to a later analysis) appeared linked to several of the most significant clusters.

This clone showed up just a few times. Antigen: not known. In the PCR, 60 Vbeta and 13 Jbeta primers were used. Authors' data handling: In a later analysis, some 10 million of approximately 86 million unique beta chains occurred in at least two donors. Some clones are missing from TCRdb's copy, which holds only in-frame ones; the method was immunoSEQ multiplex PCR. D and trimming were read from the DNA, whereas the V and J calls and clone size are those reported in that table. Of some 150,000 clones in the sample, roughly 72% were seen once. The sequenced material came from PBMCs. J is TRBJ2-3 and V is TRBV28, with 12 bases that match TRBD1. The receptor comes from a man aged 40-50 years in good health and CMV-seronegative. This CDR3 reads CASSPAGTGGLADTQYF. For the CDR3, the DNA is TGTGCCAGCAGCCCCGCCGGGACAGGGGGCTTGGCAGATACGCAGTATTTT.